These T cell receptor beta chains were read from a single sample in a study of PD-1 blockade in classical Hodgkin lymphoma. Assay used: immunoSEQ multiplex PCR; TCRdb lists only in-frame clones, some missing. This sample has about 22,000 clones; roughly 94% occur once, and the top ten carry roughly 6%. Sequenced: peripheral blood mononuclear cells (PBMCs). The receptors originated from a human donor with classical Hodgkin lymphoma. Both conserved end residues are part of each CDR3. A D gene is named only where the DNA matches it firmly.

V gene,D gene,J gene,CDR3 protein
TRBV18,-,TRBJ1-6,CASSPDFQENNSPLHF
TRBV10-3,TRBD1,TRBJ2-5,CAISAETGGKKETQYF
TRBV15,TRBD1,TRBJ2-5,CATSRDRTGGAETQYF
TRBV6-4,-,TRBJ1-6,CASSEMMGVSPLHF
TRBV7-9,-,TRBJ2-5,CASSHGIWWETQYF
TRBV6-4,-,TRBJ2-1,CASSDSSRGEQFF
TRBV6-5,TRBD2,TRBJ2-1,CASRTGTSAYNEQFF
TRBV5-4,-,TRBJ1-2,CASSLAGELGTRIFGYTF
TRBV4-2,TRBD2,TRBJ2-7,CASSQVSGGPMEQYF
TRBV6-5,TRBD1,TRBJ1-5,CASSYSGQDGPQHF
TRBV5-1,-,TRBJ2-1,CASSSTAGYRLF
TRBV5-4,-,TRBJ1-1,CASSLAPGNVNTEAFF
TRBV7-9,-,TRBJ2-5,CASSIRGLAPETQYF
TRBV4-1,-,TRBJ1-2,CASSQRKSGSLYNYGYTF
TRBV7-8,-,TRBJ1-5,CASSLLENQPQHF
TRBV11-2,-,TRBJ1-6,CASGERGIEDSPLHF
TRBV7-2,-,TRBJ2-5,CASRWLDEETQYF
TRBV19,TRBD1,TRBJ2-1,CASSTPGQGLFNEQFF
TRBV5-4,TRBD2,TRBJ2-1,CASSAGTSGYYNEQFF
TRBV6-4,TRBD2,TRBJ2-3,CASSEAGSTDTQYF
TRBV13,-,TRBJ2-7,CASSLNSVYEQYF
TRBV11-3,-,TRBJ2-2,CASSFDSSGELFF
TRBV5-8,-,TRBJ2-1,CASSWTGYNEQFF
TRBV19,-,TRBJ2-2,CASARDTGELFF
TRBV5-5,-,TRBJ1-1,CASTKDRVNTEAFF
TRBV11-2,-,TRBJ2-2,CASSSVNTGELFF
TRBV15,TRBD1,TRBJ1-1,CATSQRGQGTEAFF
TRBV4-3,-,TRBJ2-5,CASSQDGGPGETQYF